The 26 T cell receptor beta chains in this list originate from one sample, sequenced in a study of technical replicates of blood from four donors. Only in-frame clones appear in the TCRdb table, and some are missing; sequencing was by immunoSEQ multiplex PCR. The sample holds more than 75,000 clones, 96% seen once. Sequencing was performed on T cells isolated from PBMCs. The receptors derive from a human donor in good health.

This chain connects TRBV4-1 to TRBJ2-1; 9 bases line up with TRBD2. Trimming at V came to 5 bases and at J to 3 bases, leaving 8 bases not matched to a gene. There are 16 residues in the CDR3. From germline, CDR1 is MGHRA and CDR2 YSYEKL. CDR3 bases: TGCGCCAGCAGCAGGCTTGGACTAGCGCACTACAATGAGCAGTTCTTC. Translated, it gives CASSRLGLAHYNEQFF.

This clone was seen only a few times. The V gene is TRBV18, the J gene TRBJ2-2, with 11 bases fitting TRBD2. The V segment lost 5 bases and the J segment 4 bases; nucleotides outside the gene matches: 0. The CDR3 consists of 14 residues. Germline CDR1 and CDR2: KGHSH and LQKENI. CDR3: CASSTSGSTGELFF. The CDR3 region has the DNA TGTGCCAGCTCAACTAGCGGGAGCACCGGGGAGCTGTTTTTT.

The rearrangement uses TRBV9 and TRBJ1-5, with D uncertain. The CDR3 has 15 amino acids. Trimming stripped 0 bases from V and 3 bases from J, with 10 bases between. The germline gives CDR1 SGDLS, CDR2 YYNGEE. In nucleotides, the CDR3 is TGTGCCAGCAGCGTAGGAGGCGGCCCCAATCAGCCCCAGCATTTT. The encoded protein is CASSVGGGPNQPQHF.

CDR3 nucleotide sequence: TGTGCCAGCAGCCCCGACAGTATAGCCAAAAACATTCAGTACTTC. Protein: CASSPDSIAKNIQYF. This rearrangement joins TRBV6-5 to TRBJ2-4, with a tentative D call TRBD1 (5 bases). The CDR3 extends over 15 amino acids. Trimming removed 6 bases from V and 0 bases from J, with 12 bases in between. Germline CDR1 is MNHEY and CDR2 is SVGAGI.

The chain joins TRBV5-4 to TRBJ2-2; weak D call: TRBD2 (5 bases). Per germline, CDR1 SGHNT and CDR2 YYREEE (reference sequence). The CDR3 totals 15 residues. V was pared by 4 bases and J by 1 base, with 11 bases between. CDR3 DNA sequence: TGTGCCAGCAGCCTCCCCCGGGGGAACACCGGGGAGCTGTTTTTT. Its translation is CASSLPRGNTGELFF.

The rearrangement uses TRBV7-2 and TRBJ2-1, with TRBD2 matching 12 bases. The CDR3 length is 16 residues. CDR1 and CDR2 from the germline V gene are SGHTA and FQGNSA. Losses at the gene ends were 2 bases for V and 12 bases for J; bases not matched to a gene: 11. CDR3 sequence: CASSLSRASGREGQFF. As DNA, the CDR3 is TGTGCCAGCAGCTTAAGTAGAGCTAGCGGGAGGGAGGGGCAGTTCTTC. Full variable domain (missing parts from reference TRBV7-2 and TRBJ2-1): GAGVSQSPSNKVTEKGKDVELRCDPISGHTALYWYRQSLGQGLEFLIYFQGNSAPDKSGLPSDRFSAERTGGSVSTLTIQRTQQEDSAVYLCASSLSRASGREGQFFGPGTRLTVL.

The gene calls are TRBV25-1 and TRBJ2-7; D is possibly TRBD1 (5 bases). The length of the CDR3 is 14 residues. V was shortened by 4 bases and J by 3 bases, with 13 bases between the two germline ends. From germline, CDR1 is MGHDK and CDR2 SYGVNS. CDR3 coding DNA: TGTGCCAGCAGTGGAACTACAGGAATCTACGAGCAGTACTTC. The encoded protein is CASSGTTGIYEQYF.

The CDR3 bases are TGTGCCAGTAGTTCTACCCTTTGGCAGGGGGATCGAGCTTTCTTT. Protein sequence: CASSSTLWQGDRAFF. V is TRBV19 and J is TRBJ1-1; 7 bases agree with TRBD1. Germline-derived CDR1 and CDR2 are LNHDA and SQIVND (reference sequence). V lost 5 bases and J lost 10; bases outside the gene matches: 16. The length of the CDR3 is 15 residues. Filled out from reference TRBV19 and TRBJ1-1, the complete variable domain reads DGGITQSPKYLFRKEGQNVTLSCEQNLNHDAMYWYRQDPGQGLRLIYYSQIVNDFQKGDIAEGYSVSREKKESFPLTVTSAQKNPTAFYLCASSSTLWQGDRAFFGQGTRLTVV.

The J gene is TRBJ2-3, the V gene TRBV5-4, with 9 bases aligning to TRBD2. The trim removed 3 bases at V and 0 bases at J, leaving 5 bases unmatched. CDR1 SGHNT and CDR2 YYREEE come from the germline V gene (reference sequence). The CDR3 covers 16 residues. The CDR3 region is CASSSGLAYSTDTQYF. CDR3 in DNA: TGTGCCAGCAGCTCAGGACTAGCGTATAGCACAGATACGCAGTATTTT.

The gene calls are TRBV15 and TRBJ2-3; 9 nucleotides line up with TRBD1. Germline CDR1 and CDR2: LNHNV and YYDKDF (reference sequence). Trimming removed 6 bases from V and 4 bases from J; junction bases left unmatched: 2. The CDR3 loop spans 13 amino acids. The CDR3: CATRDRGADTQYF. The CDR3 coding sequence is TGTGCCACCAGGGACAGGGGCGCAGATACGCAGTATTTT.

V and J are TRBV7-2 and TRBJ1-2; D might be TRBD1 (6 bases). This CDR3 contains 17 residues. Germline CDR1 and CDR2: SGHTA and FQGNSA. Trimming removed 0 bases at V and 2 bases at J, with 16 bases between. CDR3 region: CASSLALTSDRNYGYTF. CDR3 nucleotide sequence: TGTGCCAGCAGCTTAGCGCTGACATCCGACAGGAACTATGGCTACACCTTC.

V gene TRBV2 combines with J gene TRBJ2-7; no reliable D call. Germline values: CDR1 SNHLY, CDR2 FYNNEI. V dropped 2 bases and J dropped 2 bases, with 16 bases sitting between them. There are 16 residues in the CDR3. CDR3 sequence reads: CASSESSGTLAYEQYF. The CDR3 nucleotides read TGTGCCAGCAGTGAATCCTCGGGTACCCTAGCCTACGAGCAGTACTTC. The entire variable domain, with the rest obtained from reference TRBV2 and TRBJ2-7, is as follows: EPEVTQTPSHQVTQMGQEVILRCVPISNHLYFYWYRQILGQKVEFLVSFYNNEISEKSEIFDDQFSVERPDGSNFTLKIRSTKLEDSAMYFCASSESSGTLAYEQYFGPGTRLTVT.

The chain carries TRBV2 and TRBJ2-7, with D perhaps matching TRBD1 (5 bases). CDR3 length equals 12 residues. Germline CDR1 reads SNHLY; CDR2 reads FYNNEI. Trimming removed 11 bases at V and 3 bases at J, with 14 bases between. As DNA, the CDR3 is TGTGCCGGCCAGGGATCTCGCTACGAGCAGTACTTC. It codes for CAGQGSRYEQYF.

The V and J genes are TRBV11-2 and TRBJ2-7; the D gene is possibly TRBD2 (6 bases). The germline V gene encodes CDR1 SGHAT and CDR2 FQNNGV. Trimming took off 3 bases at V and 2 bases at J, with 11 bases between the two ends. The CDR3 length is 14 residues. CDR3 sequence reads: CASSFGGDAYEQYF. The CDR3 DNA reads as TGTGCCAGCAGCTTTGGAGGGGACGCCTACGAGCAGTACTTC.

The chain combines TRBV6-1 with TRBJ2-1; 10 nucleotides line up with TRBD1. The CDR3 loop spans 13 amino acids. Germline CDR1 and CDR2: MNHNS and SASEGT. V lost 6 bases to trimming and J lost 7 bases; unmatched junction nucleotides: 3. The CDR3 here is CASRLGQGNEQFF. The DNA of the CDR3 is TGTGCCAGCAGATTGGGACAGGGGAATGAGCAGTTCTTC.

In nucleotides, the CDR3 is TGCGCCAGCAGCCCCTTGGGACAGGGGGGAGAGACCCAGTACTTC. Translation gives CASSPLGQGGETQYF. The chain recombines TRBV4-3 with TRBJ2-5, with 11 bases identical to TRBD1. This CDR3 region has 15 residues. V gave up 4 bases and J gave up 4 bases; unmatched junction bases: 5. CDR1 and CDR2 from the germline V gene are LGHNA and YSLEER.

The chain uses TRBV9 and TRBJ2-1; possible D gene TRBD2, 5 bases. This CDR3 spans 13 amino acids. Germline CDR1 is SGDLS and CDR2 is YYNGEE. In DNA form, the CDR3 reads TGTAGTTCTGGACTTGCATCCTACAATGAGCAGTTCTTC. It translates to CSSGLASYNEQFF.

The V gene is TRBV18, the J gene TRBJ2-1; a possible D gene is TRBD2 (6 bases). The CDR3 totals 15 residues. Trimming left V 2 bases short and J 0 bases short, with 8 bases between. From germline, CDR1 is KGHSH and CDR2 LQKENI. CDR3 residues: CASSPSGSSYNEQFF. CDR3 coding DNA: TGTGCCAGCTCACCATCCGGGAGCTCCTACAATGAGCAGTTCTTC.

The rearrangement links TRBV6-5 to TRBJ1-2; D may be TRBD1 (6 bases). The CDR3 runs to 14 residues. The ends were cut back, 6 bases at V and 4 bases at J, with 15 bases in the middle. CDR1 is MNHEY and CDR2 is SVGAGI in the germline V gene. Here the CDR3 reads CASRVTGDGYGYTF. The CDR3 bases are TGTGCCAGCAGGGTGACAGGAGACGGCTATGGCTACACCTTC.

In DNA, the CDR3 is TGTGCCAGCAGCCGGGACTCTCAGCCCCAGCATTTT. This sequence encodes CASSRDSQPQHF. The chain joins TRBV7-9 to TRBJ1-5, with D maybe TRBD1 (5 bases). Trimming removed 5 bases at V and 6 bases at J, with 8 bases between. This CDR3 is built from 12 residues. Germline CDR1 is SEHNR and CDR2 is FQNEAQ (reference sequence).

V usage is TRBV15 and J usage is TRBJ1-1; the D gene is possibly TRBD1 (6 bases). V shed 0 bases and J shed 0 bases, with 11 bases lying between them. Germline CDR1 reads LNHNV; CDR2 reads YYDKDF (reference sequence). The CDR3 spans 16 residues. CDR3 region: CATSRDGTRMNTEAFF. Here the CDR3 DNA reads TGTGCCACCAGCAGAGATGGGACACGCATGAACACTGAAGCTTTCTTT.

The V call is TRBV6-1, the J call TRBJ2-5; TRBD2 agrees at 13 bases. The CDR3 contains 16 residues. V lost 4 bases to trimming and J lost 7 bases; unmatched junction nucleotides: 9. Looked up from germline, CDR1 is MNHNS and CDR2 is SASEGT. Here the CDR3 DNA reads TGTGCCAGCAGTGGACTAGCGGGAGGTGGGGATGGGACCCAGTACTTC. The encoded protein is CASSGLAGGGDGTQYF.

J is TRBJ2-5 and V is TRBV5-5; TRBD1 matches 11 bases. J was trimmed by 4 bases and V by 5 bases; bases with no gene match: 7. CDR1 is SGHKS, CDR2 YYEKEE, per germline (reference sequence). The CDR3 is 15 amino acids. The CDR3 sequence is CASRGTGGLIETQYF. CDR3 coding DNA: TGTGCCAGCAGAGGGACAGGGGGATTGATAGAGACCCAGTACTTC. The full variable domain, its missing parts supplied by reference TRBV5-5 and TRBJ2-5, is DAGVTQSPTHLIKTRGQQVTLRCSPISGHKSVSWYQQVLGQGPQFIFQYYEKEERGRGNFPDRFSARQFPNYSSELNVNALLLGDSALYLCASRGTGGLIETQYFGPGTRLLVL.

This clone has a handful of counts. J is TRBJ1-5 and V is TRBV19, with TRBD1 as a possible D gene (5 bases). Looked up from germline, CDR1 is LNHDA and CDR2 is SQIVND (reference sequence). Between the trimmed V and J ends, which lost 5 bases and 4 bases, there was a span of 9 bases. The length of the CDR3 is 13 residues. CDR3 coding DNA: TGTGCCAGTAGTGGGACTGTTAATCAGCCCCAGCATTTT. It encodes CASSGTVNQPQHF.

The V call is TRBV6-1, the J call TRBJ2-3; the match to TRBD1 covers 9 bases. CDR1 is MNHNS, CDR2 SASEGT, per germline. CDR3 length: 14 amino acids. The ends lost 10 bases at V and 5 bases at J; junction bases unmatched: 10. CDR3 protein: CATFRTGEKDTQYF. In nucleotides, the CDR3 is TGTGCCACTTTTCGGACAGGGGAGAAAGATACGCAGTATTTT.

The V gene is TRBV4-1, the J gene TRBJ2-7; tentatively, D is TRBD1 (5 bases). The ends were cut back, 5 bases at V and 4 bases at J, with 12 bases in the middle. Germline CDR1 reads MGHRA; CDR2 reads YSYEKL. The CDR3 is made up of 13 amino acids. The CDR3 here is CASSSDTFYEQYF. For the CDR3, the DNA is TGCGCCAGCAGCTCGGACACCTTTTACGAGCAGTACTTC.